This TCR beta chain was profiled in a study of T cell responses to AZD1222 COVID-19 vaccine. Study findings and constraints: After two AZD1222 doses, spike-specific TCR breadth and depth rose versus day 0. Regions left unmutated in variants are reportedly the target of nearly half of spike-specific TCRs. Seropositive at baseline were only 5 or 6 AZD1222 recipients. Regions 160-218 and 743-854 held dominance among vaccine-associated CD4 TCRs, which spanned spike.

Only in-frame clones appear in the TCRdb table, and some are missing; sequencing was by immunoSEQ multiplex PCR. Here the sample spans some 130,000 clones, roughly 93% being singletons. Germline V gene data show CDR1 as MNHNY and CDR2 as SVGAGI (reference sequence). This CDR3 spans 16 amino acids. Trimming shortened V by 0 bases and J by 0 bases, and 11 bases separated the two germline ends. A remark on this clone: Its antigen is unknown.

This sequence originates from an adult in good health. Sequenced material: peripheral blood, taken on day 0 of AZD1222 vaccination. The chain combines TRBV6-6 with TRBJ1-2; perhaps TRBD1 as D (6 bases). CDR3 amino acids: CASSYSGTRANYGYTF. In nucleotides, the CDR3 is TGTGCCAGCAGTTACTCCGGGACAAGAGCTAACTATGGCTACACCTTC.